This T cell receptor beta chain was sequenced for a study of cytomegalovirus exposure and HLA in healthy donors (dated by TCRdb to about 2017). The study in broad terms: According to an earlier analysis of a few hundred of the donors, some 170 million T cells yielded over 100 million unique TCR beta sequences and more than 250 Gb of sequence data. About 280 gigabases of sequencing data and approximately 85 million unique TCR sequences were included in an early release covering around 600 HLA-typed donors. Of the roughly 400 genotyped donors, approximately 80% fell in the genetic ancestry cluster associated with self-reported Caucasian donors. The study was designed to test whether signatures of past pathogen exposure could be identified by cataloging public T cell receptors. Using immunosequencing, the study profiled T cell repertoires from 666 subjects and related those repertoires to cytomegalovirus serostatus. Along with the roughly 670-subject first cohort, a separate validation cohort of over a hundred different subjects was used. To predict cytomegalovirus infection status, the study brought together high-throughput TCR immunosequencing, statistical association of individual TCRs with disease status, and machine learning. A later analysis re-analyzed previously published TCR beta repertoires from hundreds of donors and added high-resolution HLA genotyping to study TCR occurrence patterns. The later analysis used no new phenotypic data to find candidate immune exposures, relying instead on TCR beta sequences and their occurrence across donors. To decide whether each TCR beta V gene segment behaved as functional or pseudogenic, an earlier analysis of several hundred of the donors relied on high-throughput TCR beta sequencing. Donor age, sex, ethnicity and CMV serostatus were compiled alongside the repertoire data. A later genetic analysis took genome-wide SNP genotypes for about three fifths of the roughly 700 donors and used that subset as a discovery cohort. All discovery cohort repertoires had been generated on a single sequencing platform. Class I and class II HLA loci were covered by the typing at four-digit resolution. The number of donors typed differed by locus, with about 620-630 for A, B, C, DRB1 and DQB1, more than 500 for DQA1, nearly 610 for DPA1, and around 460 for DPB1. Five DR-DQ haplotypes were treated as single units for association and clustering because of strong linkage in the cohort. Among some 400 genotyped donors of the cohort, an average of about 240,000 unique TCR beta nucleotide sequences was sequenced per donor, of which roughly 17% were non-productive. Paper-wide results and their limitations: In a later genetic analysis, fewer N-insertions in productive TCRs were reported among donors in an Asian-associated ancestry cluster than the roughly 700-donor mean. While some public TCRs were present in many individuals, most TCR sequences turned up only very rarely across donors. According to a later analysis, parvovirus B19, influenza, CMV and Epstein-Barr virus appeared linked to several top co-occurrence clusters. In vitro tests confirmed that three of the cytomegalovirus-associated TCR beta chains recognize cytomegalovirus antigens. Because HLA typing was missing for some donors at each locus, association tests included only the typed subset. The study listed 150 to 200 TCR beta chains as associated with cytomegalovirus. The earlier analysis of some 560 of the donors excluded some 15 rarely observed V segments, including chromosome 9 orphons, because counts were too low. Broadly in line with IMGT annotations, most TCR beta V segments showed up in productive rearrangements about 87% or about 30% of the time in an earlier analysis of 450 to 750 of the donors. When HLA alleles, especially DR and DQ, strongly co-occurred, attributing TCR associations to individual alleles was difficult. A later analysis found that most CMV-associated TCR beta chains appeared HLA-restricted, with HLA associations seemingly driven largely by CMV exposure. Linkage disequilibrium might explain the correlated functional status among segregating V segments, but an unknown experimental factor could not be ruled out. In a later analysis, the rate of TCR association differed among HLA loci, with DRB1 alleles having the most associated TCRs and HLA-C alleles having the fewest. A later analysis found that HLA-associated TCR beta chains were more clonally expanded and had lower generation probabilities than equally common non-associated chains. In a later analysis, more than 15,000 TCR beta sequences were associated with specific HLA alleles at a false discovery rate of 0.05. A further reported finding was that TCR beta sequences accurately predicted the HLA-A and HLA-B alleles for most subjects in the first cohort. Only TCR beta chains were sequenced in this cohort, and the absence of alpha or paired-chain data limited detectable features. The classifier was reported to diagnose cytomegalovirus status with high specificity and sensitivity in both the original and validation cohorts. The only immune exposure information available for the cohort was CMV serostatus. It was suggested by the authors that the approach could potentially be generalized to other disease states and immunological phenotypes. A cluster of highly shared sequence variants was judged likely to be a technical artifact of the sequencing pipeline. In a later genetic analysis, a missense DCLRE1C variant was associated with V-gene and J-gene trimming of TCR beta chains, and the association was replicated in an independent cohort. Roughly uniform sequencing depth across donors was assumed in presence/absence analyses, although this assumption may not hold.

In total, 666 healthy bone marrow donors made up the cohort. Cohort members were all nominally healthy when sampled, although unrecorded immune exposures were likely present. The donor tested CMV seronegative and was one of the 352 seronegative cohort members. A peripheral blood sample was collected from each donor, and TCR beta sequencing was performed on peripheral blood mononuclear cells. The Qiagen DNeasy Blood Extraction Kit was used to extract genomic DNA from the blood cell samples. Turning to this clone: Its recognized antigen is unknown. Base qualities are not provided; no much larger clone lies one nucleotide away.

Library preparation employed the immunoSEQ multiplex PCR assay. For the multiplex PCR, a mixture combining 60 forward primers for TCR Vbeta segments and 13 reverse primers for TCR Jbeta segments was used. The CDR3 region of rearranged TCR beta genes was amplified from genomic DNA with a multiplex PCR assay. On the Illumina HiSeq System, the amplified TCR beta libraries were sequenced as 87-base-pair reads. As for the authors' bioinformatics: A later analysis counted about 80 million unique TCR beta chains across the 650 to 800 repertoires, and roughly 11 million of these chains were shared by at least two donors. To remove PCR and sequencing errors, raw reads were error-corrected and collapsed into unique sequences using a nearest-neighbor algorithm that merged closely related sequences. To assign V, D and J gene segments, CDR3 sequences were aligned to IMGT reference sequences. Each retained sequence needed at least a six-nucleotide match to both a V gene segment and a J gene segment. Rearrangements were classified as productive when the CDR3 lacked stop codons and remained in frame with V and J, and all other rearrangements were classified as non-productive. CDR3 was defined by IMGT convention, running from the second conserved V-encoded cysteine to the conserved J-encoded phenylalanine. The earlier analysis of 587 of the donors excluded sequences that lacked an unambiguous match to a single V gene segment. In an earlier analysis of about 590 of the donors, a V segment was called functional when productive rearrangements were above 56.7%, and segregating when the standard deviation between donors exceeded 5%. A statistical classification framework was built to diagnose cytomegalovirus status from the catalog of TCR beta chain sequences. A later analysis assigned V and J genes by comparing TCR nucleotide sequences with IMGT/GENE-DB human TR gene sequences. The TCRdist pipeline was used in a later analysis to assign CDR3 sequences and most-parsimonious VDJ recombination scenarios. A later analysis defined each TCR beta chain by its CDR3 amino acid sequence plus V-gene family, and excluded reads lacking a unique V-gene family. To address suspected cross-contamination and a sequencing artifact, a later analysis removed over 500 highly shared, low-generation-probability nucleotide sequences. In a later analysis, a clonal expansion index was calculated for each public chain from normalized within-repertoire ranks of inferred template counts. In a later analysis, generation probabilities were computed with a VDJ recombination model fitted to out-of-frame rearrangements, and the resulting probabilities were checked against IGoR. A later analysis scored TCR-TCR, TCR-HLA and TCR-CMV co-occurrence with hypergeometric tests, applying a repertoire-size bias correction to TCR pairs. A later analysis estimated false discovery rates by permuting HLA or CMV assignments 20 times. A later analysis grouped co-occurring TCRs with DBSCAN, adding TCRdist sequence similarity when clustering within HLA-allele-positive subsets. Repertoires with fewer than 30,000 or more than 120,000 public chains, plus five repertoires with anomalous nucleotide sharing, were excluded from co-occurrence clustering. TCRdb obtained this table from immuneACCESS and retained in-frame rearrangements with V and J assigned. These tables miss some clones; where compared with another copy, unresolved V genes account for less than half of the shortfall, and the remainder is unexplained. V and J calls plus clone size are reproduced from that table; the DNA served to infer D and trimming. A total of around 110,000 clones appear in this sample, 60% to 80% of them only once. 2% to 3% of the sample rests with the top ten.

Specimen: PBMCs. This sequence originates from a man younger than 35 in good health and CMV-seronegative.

Here the CDR3 is given as CASSQNRGRVEAFF. The bases read TGCGCCAGCAGCCAAAACAGGGGGCGAGTTGAAGCTTTCTTT. This chain is built from TRBV4-1 and TRBJ1-1; 9 middle bases align to TRBD1. From its cysteine to its phenylalanine, the CDR3 spans 14 amino acids. Only the CDR3 DNA is retained, 42 bases long and in frame from the first base. Trimming leaves V shorter by 2 bases and J shorter by 7 bases, with the junction holding 5 bases beyond the gene matches. CDR1 and CDR2 are drawn from the germline V gene: MGHRA, YSYEKL.